This T cell receptor beta chain is from a study of T cell repertoires in cytomegalovirus infection (dated by TCRdb to between 2018 and 2021). Broadly, across the study: Donor HLA type was relevant to the analysis, as public TCR beta signatures indicated carriage of CMV infection together with the matching HLA type.

This clonotype occurred a few times. Its recognized antigen is unknown. One base away there is no much larger clone; base qualities are not given. The CDR3 has 19 amino acids, counting the end cysteine and phenylalanine. Of the read, only the CDR3 DNA is kept; its 57 bases are in frame from base 1. The germline V and J ends show losses of 5 bases and 3 bases respectively, and no gene match explains 21 bases of the junction. CDR1 and CDR2 were assigned from the germline V gene (reference sequence) as SEHNR and FQNEAQ. For sequencing, an Illumina HiSeq 1500 was employed. The raw public data were reprocessed by TCRdb itself: fastp quality trimming at Q25, MiXCR clonotype calling, in-frame beta chains only. Here each entry gathers all rows of one CDR3 protein and keeps the most common genes and DNA. A total of 560,000 or so distinct CDR3 sequences appear in this sample, approximately 17% of them only once. The ten biggest clones cover 20% to 30% of the sample.

General findings and caveats noted by the study authors: In the ex vivo response, HLA-C-restricted CMV-specific TCR beta clonotypes were dominant, and in two of eight donors the single most frequent clonotype came from this HLA-C-restricted group. Carriers of CMV infection plus the relevant HLA type were discriminated by the cumulative frequency of public TCR beta family members in the study cohort and in an independent roughly 320-donor cohort.

The source is a human donor in good health (CMV status not recorded). Some clones in this sample may be carry-over from other donors' samples. The sequencing sample was made of CD8+ T cells from PBMCs. This receptor chain uses TRBV7-9 and TRBJ2-7; 8 bases in between match TRBD2. The CDR3 protein is CASSPPGGAAAGANYEQYF. The nucleotides are TGTGCCAGCAGCCCTCCCGGGGGGGCGGCAGCGGGGGCGAACTACGAGCAGTACTTC. Full variable domain (CDR3 extended with the reference TRBV7-9 and TRBJ2-7 proteins): DTGVSQNPRHKITKRGQNVTFRCDPISEHNRLYWYRQTLGQGPEFLTYFQNEAQLEKSRLLSDRFSAERPKGSFSTLEIQRTEQGDSAMYLCASSPPGGAAAGANYEQYFGPGTRLTVT.